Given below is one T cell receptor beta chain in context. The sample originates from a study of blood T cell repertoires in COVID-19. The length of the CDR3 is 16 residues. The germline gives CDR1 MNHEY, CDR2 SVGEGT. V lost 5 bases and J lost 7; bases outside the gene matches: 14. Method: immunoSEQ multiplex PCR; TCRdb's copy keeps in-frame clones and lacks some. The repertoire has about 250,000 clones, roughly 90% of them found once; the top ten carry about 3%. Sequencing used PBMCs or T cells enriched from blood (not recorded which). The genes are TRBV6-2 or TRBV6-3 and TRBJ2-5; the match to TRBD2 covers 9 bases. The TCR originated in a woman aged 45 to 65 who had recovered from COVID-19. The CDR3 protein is CASSPPVAGAAGTQYF. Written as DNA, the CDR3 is TGTGCCAGCAGTCCCCCGGTAGCGGGAGCCGCCGGGACCCAGTACTTC.